A selection of T cell receptor beta chains follows, all from one sample in a study of cytomegalovirus exposure and HLA in healthy donors. Using immunoSEQ multiplex PCR, the repertoire was profiled, and TCRdb retains in-frame clones only, with some absent. Here the sample spans 80,000 or so clones, over 70% being singletons. The sequenced sample consisted of PBMCs. The receptors were gathered from a woman in her forties in good health and CMV-seronegative. CDR3s include the opening cysteine and the closing phenylalanine or tryptophan. A D gene is named only where the DNA matches it firmly. Some rows have no size entry. The others give once, few or many, or a class for an expanded clone.

.	TRBJ2-7	TRBV7-8	TRBD1	CASSMTGKLDLSSYEQYF	TGTGCCAGCAGCATGACAGGGAAACTAGATCTGAGCTCCTACGAGCAGTACTTC
.	TRBJ2-7	TRBV5-4	.	CASSQGQTYEQYF	TGTGCCAGCAGCCAAGGACAGACCTACGAGCAGTACTTC
.	TRBJ1-5	TRBV28	.	CASSSPGSRLGPQHF	TGTGCCAGCAGTTCCCCCGGGAGCCGCCTCGGGCCCCAGCATTTT
.	TRBJ2-7	TRBV9	TRBD1	CASSVGDSHEQYF	TGTGCCAGCAGCGTAGGGGACAGCCACGAGCAGTACTTC
.	TRBJ1-5	TRBV30	.	CAWRGVGGNQPQHF	TGTGCCTGGAGGGGTGTGGGGGGGAATCAGCCCCAGCATTTT
.	TRBJ2-1	TRBV28	.	CASRERTIYEQFF	TGTGCCAGCAGAGAGAGGACAATTTATGAGCAGTTCTTC
few	TRBJ2-7	TRBV2	TRBD1	CASSGQGRTYEQYF	TGTGCCAGCAGCGGACAGGGGAGAACCTACGAGCAGTACTTC
.	TRBJ1-2	TRBV7-9	.	CASSLGAPGGYTF	TGTGCCAGCAGCTTAGGGGCCCCGGGGGGCTACACCTTC
.	TRBJ1-3	TRBV13	.	CASSFWETGNTIYF	TGTGCCAGCAGCTTCTGGGAGACTGGAAACACCATATATTTT
.	TRBJ2-3	TRBV5-4	.	CASSLGRITDTQYF	TGTGCCAGCAGCTTGGGGCGGATCACAGATACGCAGTATTTT
.	TRBJ2-1	TRBV7-3	.	CASTLGGGNEQFF	TGTGCCAGCACCTTGGGGGGTGGGAATGAGCAGTTCTTC
.	TRBJ2-7	TRBV5-4	TRBD1	CASSPRQGRTYEQYF	TGTGCCAGCAGCCCCCGACAGGGGAGGACCTACGAGCAGTACTTC
.	TRBJ2-2	TRBV9	.	CASSELPGPGELFF	TGTGCCAGCAGCGAACTCCCAGGGCCCGGGGAGCTGTTTTTT
.	TRBJ1-1	TRBV18	TRBD1	CASSPGQGTNTEAFF	TGTGCCAGCTCCCCGGGACAGGGGACTAACACTGAAGCTTTCTTT
.	TRBJ2-3	TRBV5-1	.	CASSNGGGSTDTQYF	TGCGCCAGCAGCAATGGCGGTGGTAGCACAGATACGCAGTATTTT
few	TRBJ2-7	TRBV27	TRBD1	CASRGQDSYEQYF	TGTGCCAGCAGGGGACAGGACTCCTACGAGCAGTACTTC
few	TRBJ1-3	TRBV6-1	TRBD1	CASSQGVAGNTIYF	TGTGCCAGCAGTCAGGGGGTAGCTGGAAACACCATATATTTT
.	TRBJ2-1	TRBV9	TRBD2	CASSPGTSGSNEQFF	TGTGCCAGCAGCCCAGGGACTAGCGGGAGTAATGAGCAGTTCTTC
.	TRBJ2-2	TRBV5-6	.	CASSSPPGGMWTGELFF	TGTGCCAGCAGCTCTCCCCCAGGAGGGATGTGGACCGGGGAGCTGTTTTTT
.	TRBJ2-5	TRBV6-5	TRBD1	CASSTGQRRETQYF	TGTGCCAGCAGTACGGGACAGCGGAGGGAGACCCAGTACTTC
.	TRBJ1-3	TRBV6-5	.	CASSYSPGGTGNTIYF	TGTGCCAGCAGTTACTCGCCCGGGGGTACTGGAAACACCATATATTTT
.	TRBJ1-2	TRBV2	.	CASSPRTSYGYTF	TGTGCCAGCAGTCCCCGGACATCATATGGCTACACCTTC
.	TRBJ1-1	TRBV6-5	.	CASRGGNTEAFF	TGTGCCTCCAGGGGCGGGAACACTGAAGCTTTCTTT
.	TRBJ2-7	TRBV5-6	TRBD1	CASSRDRFGEQYF	TGTGCCAGCAGCAGGGACAGGTTTGGCGAGCAGTACTTC
.	TRBJ2-5	TRBV10-3	.	CAISDSSPPETQYF	TGTGCCATCAGTGATTCGTCCCCCCCAGAGACCCAGTACTTC
.	TRBJ2-3	TRBV7-7	TRBD2	CASSSGTSGRTDTQYF	TGTGCTAGCAGCAGCGGGACTAGCGGACGCACAGATACGCAGTATTTT
few	TRBJ1-6	TRBV2	TRBD1	CASRGTAERSPLHF	TGTGCCAGCAGGGGGACAGCTGAACGTTCACCCCTCCACTTT
.	TRBJ1-1	TRBV7-3	.	CASSSTHDRWTEAFF	TGTGCCAGCAGCTCAACTCACGACAGGTGGACTGAAGCTTTCTTT
few	TRBJ2-7	TRBV2	TRBD1	CASSQEGGTVNSYEQYF	TGTGCCAGCAGCCAAGAGGGTGGGACAGTGAACTCCTACGAGCAGTACTTC
many	TRBJ1-1	TRBV4-3	TRBD1	CASSQNTGGVAKNTEAFF	TGCGCCAGCAGCCAGAATACAGGGGGAGTCGCGAAGAACACTGAAGCTTTCTTT
.	TRBJ1-2	TRBV11-2	TRBD1	CASSLIRTGRENYGYTF	TGTGCCAGCAGCTTAATAAGGACAGGTCGTGAGAACTATGGCTACACCTTC
once	TRBJ2-1	TRBV6-4	TRBD1	CASSASETGGNEQFF	TGTGCCAGCAGTGCGTCGGAGACAGGGGGCAATGAGCAGTTCTTC
.	TRBJ1-1	TRBV2	.	CTSRTEGEAFF	TGTACCAGCAGGACAGAAGGTGAAGCTTTCTTT
.	TRBJ2-3	TRBV11-1	TRBD1	CASSFPYVSTGESDTQYF	TGTGCCAGCAGCTTTCCATATGTCTCGACAGGGGAGTCAGATACGCAGTATTTT
.	TRBJ2-7	TRBV5-5	TRBD1	CASRRPGQQIYEQYF	TGTGCCAGCAGGCGACCGGGACAGCAGATTTACGAGCAGTACTTC
.	TRBJ2-5	TRBV9	.	CASSVGNSQETQYF	TGTGCCAGCAGCGTAGGGAACAGCCAAGAGACCCAGTACTTC
.	TRBJ1-4	TRBV7-9	.	CASSPGQTGEKLFF	TGTGCCAGCAGCCCGGGACAAACGGGTGAAAAACTGTTTTTT
once	TRBJ1-1	TRBV5-1	.	CASSLSGLETEAFF	TGCGCCAGCAGCTTGAGCGGCCTTGAGACTGAAGCTTTCTTT
.	TRBJ2-3	TRBV5-1	TRBD2	CASSSRLAGADTQYF	TGCGCCAGCAGCTCTAGACTAGCGGGGGCAGATACGCAGTATTTT
.	TRBJ2-5	TRBV18	.	CASSPNYSTKETQYF	TGTGCCAGCTCACCAAACTACTCAACTAAAGAGACCCAGTACTTC
few	TRBJ2-1	TRBV4-1	TRBD2	CASSQDSPWSGGEDYNEQFF	TGCGCCAGCAGCCAAGATTCTCCTTGGAGCGGGGGAGAAGACTACAATGAGCAGTTCTTC